The 25 T cell receptor beta chains reported below all come from one sample, sequenced in a study of monozygotic twins with cystic fibrosis. Produced via immunoSEQ multiplex PCR; TCRdb's table is partial and in-frame only. The data show 15,000 to 20,000 clones, with around 97% seen just once and 1.9% held by the top ten. What was sequenced was blood. The source of these receptors is a woman aged 25-40 years with cystic fibrosis.

This chain joins TRBV29-1 and TRBJ2-7; D might be TRBD1 or TRBD2, each matching 6 bases. Deletions cut 4 bases from V and 3 bases from J, with 10 bases between. The CDR3 runs 12 residues. Germline V gives CDR1 SQVTM, CDR2 ANQGSEA. The CDR3 bases are TGCAGCGTTGCCAGGGGAGGCTACGAGCAGTACTTC. It codes for CSVARGGYEQYF.

The V call is TRBV9, the J call TRBJ1-6, with unresolved D. The germline V and J ends were trimmed by 2 bases and 10 bases, with 10 bases remaining between them. This CDR3 has 13 residues. Germline values: CDR1 SGDLS, CDR2 YYNGEE. The CDR3, as DNA: TGTGCCAGCAGCGTGGGTCCCGGGTCACCCCTCCACTTT. Its protein is CASSVGPGSPLHF.

The chain recombines TRBV7-9 with TRBJ1-1, with D perhaps TRBD1 (5 bases). Per the germline V gene, CDR1 is SEHNR and CDR2 is FQNEAQ (reference sequence). The V end was cut by 7 bases, the J end by 1 base, with 13 bases between. The CDR3 is made up of 14 amino acids. CDR3 residues: CASKPGPENTEAFF. Written as DNA, the CDR3 is TGTGCCAGCAAACCGGGACCCGAGAACACTGAAGCTTTCTTT.

The rearrangement joins TRBV6-6 to TRBJ2-7, with D possibly being TRBD1 or TRBD2 (6 bases each). V lost 5 bases, J lost 6 bases, and 23 bases lay in between. The CDR3 totals 16 residues. Germline CDR1 reads MNHNY; CDR2 reads SVGAGI (reference sequence). As DNA, the CDR3 is TGTGCCAGCAGTCCACAGGGAGTGGGGGGTGGCTTCGAGCAGTACTTC. Its protein product is CASSPQGVGGGFEQYF.

The chain has TRBV5-4 and TRBJ2-7; D call uncertain. This CDR3 contains 12 residues. Germline V gives CDR1 SGHNT, CDR2 YYREEE (reference sequence). V was cut by 1 base and J by 6 bases, with 8 bases left in between. The CDR3 nucleotides are TGTGCCAGCAGCTTGCCGAGATCCGAGCAGTACTTC. Translation gives CASSLPRSEQYF.

V usage is TRBV5-1 and J usage is TRBJ2-5; TRBD2 agrees at 8 bases. The CDR3 contains 15 residues. The germline gives CDR1 SGHRS, CDR2 YFSETQ. V shed 4 bases, J shed 11 bases, and the junction held 16 bases outside the gene matches. The CDR3 DNA follows: TGCGCCAGCAGCCGGGAGGGGCGGGGAGCAATTGTGCAGTACTTC. Translation gives CASSREGRGAIVQYF.

This clone was counted a single time. The rearrangement links TRBV15 to TRBJ2-2; 7 bases fit TRBD2. Unmatched junction bases numbered 12, after V lost 5 bases and J lost 6 bases. The CDR3 has 16 amino acids. CDR1 and CDR2 (germline): LNHNV, YYDKDF (reference sequence). The CDR3 spells CATSPWGGTMAGELFF. The CDR3 DNA follows: TGTGCCACCAGCCCCTGGGGGGGTACGATGGCCGGGGAGCTGTTTTTT.

The genes are TRBV27 and TRBJ1-2, with 10 nucleotides matching TRBD1. V lost 2 bases and J lost 3; bases outside the gene matches: 6. The V gene's germline CDR1 is MNHEY and CDR2 SMNVEV (reference sequence). The CDR3 has 16 residues. The CDR3 loop is CASSLLTGTGDYGYTF. In nucleotides, the CDR3 is TGTGCCAGCAGTTTACTAACCGGGACAGGGGACTATGGCTACACCTTC.

This clone was detected once. A junction boundary mismatches the germline segment, possibly from a read error. The chain joins TRBV10-3 to TRBJ1-1; TRBD1 might be the D (5 bases). Germline-derived CDR1 and CDR2 are ENHRY and SYGVKD. This CDR3 has 17 residues. The CDR3 DNA sequence: TGTGCCATCAGGGGGCCCGGCGGAGGTGGTGAGATGAGTGGAGTTCTCTTT. Amino acids: CAIRGPGGGGEMSGVLF.

The chain recombines TRBV7-9 with TRBJ1-1; unclear D gene. The CDR3 is 13 amino acids. Germline lookup yields CDR1 SEHNR and CDR2 FQNEAQ (reference sequence). V lost 4 bases and J lost 7, with 13 bases in between. The CDR3 loop reads CASSSSPANEAFF. The CDR3, as DNA: TGTGCCAGCAGCTCCAGCCCCGCCAATGAAGCTTTCTTT. Full variable domain (rest looked up from reference TRBV7-9 and TRBJ1-1): DTGVSQNPRHKITKRGQNVTFRCDPISEHNRLYWYRQTLGQGPEFLTYFQNEAQLEKSRLLSDRFSAERPKGSFSTLEIQRTEQGDSAMYLCASSSSPANEAFFGQGTRLTVV.

The gene calls are TRBV11-2 and TRBJ2-1, with D possibly matching TRBD2 (7 bases). Germline CDR1 reads SGHAT; CDR2 reads FQNNGV. The length of the CDR3 is 16 residues. V shed 5 bases and J shed 7 bases, with 21 bases lying between them. Here the CDR3 DNA reads TGTGCCAGCAGCCTAGGAGTGGGGGGGCCGACTAATGAGCAGTTCTTC. It encodes CASSLGVGGPTNEQFF.

CDR3 coding DNA: TGTGCCAGCAGCTTAGGACCCGGGACGCGCCGGGATACGCAGTATTTT. Translation: CASSLGPGTRRDTQYF. The rearrangement joins TRBV13 to TRBJ2-3; D may correspond to TRBD1 or TRBD2 (5 bases each). The germline CDR1 and CDR2 sequences are PRHDT and FYEKMQ (reference sequence). V gave up 0 bases and J gave up 6 bases, with 16 bases separating them. This CDR3 region has 16 residues.

The CDR3 sequence is CASRLVLGHRSPLHF. The CDR3, as DNA: TGTGCCAGCAGATTAGTTCTGGGGCACCGTTCACCCCTCCACTTT. This chain connects TRBV6-1 to TRBJ1-6; D might be TRBD1 (5 bases). This CDR3 region has 15 residues. CDR1 and CDR2 (germline): MNHNS, SASEGT. Between the trimmed V and J ends, which lost 6 bases and 9 bases, there was a span of 18 bases.

J is TRBJ1-6 and V is TRBV7-9; 8 bases align to TRBD1. CDR1 SEHNR and CDR2 FQNEAQ come from the germline V gene (reference sequence). The CDR3 consists of 15 residues. V lost 2 bases to trimming and J lost 4 bases; unmatched junction nucleotides: 1. The CDR3 protein is CASSLQGAYNSPLHF. CDR3 DNA: TGTGCCAGCAGCTTACAGGGGGCATATAATTCACCCCTCCACTTT.

J is TRBJ2-7 and V is TRBV5-4; 8 bases fit TRBD2. The CDR3 is made up of 16 amino acids. CDR1 is SGHNT, CDR2 YYREEE, per germline (reference sequence). The J segment lost 3 bases and the V segment lost 0 bases, leaving 8 bases of the junction unmatched. The CDR3 DNA is TGTGCCAGCAGCTTGGCAGGCGGGGGGACCGTCTACGAGCAGTACTTC. It is translated as CASSLAGGGTVYEQYF.

In this sample, this clone turned up once. The rearrangement uses TRBV15 and TRBJ1-2; D not certain. Germline V lookup: CDR1 LNHNV, CDR2 YYDKDF (reference sequence). The CDR3 is 12 amino acids. V lost 5 bases, J lost 6 bases, and 10 bases lay in between. Here the CDR3 reads CATSEPDHGYTF. As DNA, the CDR3 is TGTGCCACCAGCGAGCCCGACCATGGCTACACCTTC.

This chain uses TRBV9 with TRBJ2-3; 9 bases line up with TRBD1. Germline V gene lookup returns CDR1 SGDLS and CDR2 YYNGEE. This CDR3 is 16 amino acids long. V gave up 3 bases and J gave up 3 bases; unmatched junction bases: 8. CDR3 sequence: CASSGVGTGFTDTQYF. The CDR3 DNA reads as TGTGCCAGCAGCGGGGTAGGGACAGGGTTTACAGATACGCAGTATTTT. Supplemented by reference TRBV9 and TRBJ2-3, the full variable domain reads DSGVTQTPKHLITATGQRVTLRCSPRSGDLSVYWYQQSLDQGLQFLIQYYNGEERAKGNILERFSAQQFPDLHSELNLSSLELGDSALYFCASSGVGTGFTDTQYFGPGTRLTVL.

This chain uses TRBV28 with TRBJ1-3, with D uncertain. Germline loops: CDR1 MDHEN, CDR2 SYDVKM. Trimming removed 7 bases at V and 1 base at J, with 14 bases between. The CDR3 contains 15 residues. CDR3 DNA: TGTGCCAGCATGAGCAGCGAAATATCTGGAAACACCATATATTTT. It is translated as CASMSSEISGNTIYF.

This clone has only one observation. The chain combines TRBV4-2 with TRBJ2-3, with 7 bases lining up with TRBD1. Germline CDR1 and CDR2: LGHNA and YNFKEQ. There are 17 residues in the CDR3. Trimming took 5 bases from V and 0 from J; bases not matched to a gene: 11. CDR3 in amino acids: CASSTLRRTGSTDTQYF. The CDR3 DNA sequence: TGTGCCAGCAGCACACTACGGCGGACAGGCAGCACAGATACGCAGTATTTT.

In nucleotides, the CDR3 is TGTGCCAGCAGTTTTGGGGGGGGGCGCGAGCAGTACTTC. It specifies CASSFGGGREQYF. The chain carries TRBV27 and TRBJ2-7; TRBD2 is a possible D gene (7 bases). The CDR3 has 13 amino acids. Trimming cost V 3 bases and J 6 bases, with 12 bases left between them. Germline V gene data show CDR1 as MNHEY and CDR2 as SMNVEV (reference sequence).

The V gene is TRBV19, the J gene TRBJ2-1; D ambiguous. Germline V gene lookup returns CDR1 LNHDA and CDR2 SQIVND (reference sequence). V lost 5 bases, J lost 8 bases, and 25 bases lay in between. This CDR3 spans 17 amino acids. The CDR3, as DNA: TGTGCCAGTAGTCTCTCCCATAGGTTAGCCTCCCCTCATGAGCAGTTCTTC. Amino acids: CASSLSHRLASPHEQFF.

The chain links TRBV4-1 to TRBJ2-7; no definite D call. This CDR3 region has 13 residues. CDR1 MGHRA and CDR2 YSYEKL come from the germline V gene. The V and J ends lost 0 bases and 4 bases respectively, with 7 bases between them. In DNA form, the CDR3 reads TGCGCCAGCAGCCAAGAAGGGTTGTACGAGCAGTACTTC. The encoded protein is CASSQEGLYEQYF.

This chain connects TRBV2 to TRBJ2-1; 8 bases line up with TRBD2. Per the germline V gene, CDR1 is SNHLY and CDR2 is FYNNEI. The length of the CDR3 is 14 residues. V lost 5 bases, J lost 4 bases, and 4 bases stayed unmatched. CDR3 protein: CASSFAGGYNEQFF. CDR3 coding DNA: TGTGCCAGCAGTTTCGCGGGGGGTTACAATGAGCAGTTCTTC.

The V call is TRBV9, the J call TRBJ2-4, with 7 bases identical to TRBD1. In germline, CDR1 is SGDLS, CDR2 YYNGEE. Losses at the gene ends were 2 bases for V and 5 bases for J; bases not matched to a gene: 4. CDR3 size: 14 residues. This CDR3 reads CASSVGTVENIQYF. The CDR3 nucleotides read TGTGCCAGCAGCGTGGGGACAGTCGAAAACATTCAGTACTTC.

The rearrangement joins TRBV14 to TRBJ2-2, with a tentative D call TRBD2 (6 bases). Looked up from germline, CDR1 is SGHDN and CDR2 is FVKESK. The CDR3 loop spans 17 amino acids. V gave up 3 bases and J gave up 5 bases, with 19 bases separating them. In nucleotides, the CDR3 is TGTGCCAGCAGCCAGGTCGGGGAGGTCCCTTCTACCGGGGAGCTGTTTTTT. It encodes CASSQVGEVPSTGELFF.